Detailed here is one TCR beta chain. The data belong to a study of blood T cell repertoires in COVID-19. For the study at large: T cells, B-cell-depleted T cells, or PBMCs provided the cDNA or gDNA that served as material.

As handled by the study authors: Nucleated cell number was recorded as an estimate derived from reference gene primer amplification. TCRdb's copy holds only in-frame clones and misses some; the assay was immunoSEQ multiplex PCR. That table furnishes V, J and clone size, whereas the DNA furnished D and trimming. This sample has a few hundred thousand clones, with over 80% found just once. Germline CDR1 is SGHTA and CDR2 is FQGNSA. J was trimmed by 3 bases and V by 4 bases; bases with no gene match: 8. There are 15 residues in the CDR3. Study members were between about 18 and 100 years old and lived in around 24 US regions. Clinical histories supplied by participants themselves formed the basis of cohort assignment.

This chain joins TRBV7-2 and TRBJ1-1; 7 positions match TRBD1. The sequenced material came from PBMCs or T cells enriched from blood (not recorded which). This clonotype was obtained from a woman aged 18-30 years who had recovered from COVID-19. The chain's CDR3 is CASSSPGQRDTEAFF. In DNA form, the CDR3 reads TGTGCCAGCAGCTCTCCGGGACAGAGGGACACTGAAGCTTTCTTT.